The present TCR beta chain was sequenced within a study of blood T cell repertoires in COVID-19. Study details: The United States, Italy and Spain supplied acute and convalescent COVID-19 samples. From T cells, B-cell-depleted T cells, or PBMCs came the material, which was cDNA or gDNA.

The CDR3 covers 15 residues. Germline lookup yields CDR1 ENHRY and CDR2 SYGVKD. Between the trimmed V and J ends, which lost 1 base and 4 bases, there was a span of 11 bases. In the original workflow: Cell counts per sample came from amplifying reference gene primers. Clones were read by immunoSEQ multiplex PCR, and TCRdb kept only the in-frame ones, dropping some. Clone size and V and J calls were adopted from that table, with D and trimming inferred from the DNA. This sample has roughly 35,000 clones, with around 73% found just once. The sample was peripheral blood. The chain uses TRBV10-3 and TRBJ2-1; D is perhaps TRBD2 (5 bases). This TCR derives from a man between 65 and 80 years old with acute or convalescent COVID-19. CDR3 bases: TGTGCCATCAGTGAGTTAGAGGGCCCGTACAATGAGCAGTTCTTC. This encodes CAISELEGPYNEQFF.